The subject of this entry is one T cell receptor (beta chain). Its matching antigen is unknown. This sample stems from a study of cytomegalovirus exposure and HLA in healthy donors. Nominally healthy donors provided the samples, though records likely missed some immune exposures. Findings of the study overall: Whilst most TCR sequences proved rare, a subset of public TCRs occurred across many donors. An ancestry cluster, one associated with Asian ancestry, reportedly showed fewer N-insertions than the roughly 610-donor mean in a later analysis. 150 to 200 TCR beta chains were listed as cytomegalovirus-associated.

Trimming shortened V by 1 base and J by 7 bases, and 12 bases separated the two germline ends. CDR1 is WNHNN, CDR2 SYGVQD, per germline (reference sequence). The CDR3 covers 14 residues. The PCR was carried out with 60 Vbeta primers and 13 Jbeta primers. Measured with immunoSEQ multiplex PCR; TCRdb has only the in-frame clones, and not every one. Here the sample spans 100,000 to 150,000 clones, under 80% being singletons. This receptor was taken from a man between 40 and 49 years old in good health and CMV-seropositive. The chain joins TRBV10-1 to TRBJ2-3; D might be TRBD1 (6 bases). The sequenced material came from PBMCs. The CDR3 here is CASSEFKGEYTQYF. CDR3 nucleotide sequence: TGCGCCAGCAGTGAGTTTAAGGGGGAATATACGCAGTATTTT.